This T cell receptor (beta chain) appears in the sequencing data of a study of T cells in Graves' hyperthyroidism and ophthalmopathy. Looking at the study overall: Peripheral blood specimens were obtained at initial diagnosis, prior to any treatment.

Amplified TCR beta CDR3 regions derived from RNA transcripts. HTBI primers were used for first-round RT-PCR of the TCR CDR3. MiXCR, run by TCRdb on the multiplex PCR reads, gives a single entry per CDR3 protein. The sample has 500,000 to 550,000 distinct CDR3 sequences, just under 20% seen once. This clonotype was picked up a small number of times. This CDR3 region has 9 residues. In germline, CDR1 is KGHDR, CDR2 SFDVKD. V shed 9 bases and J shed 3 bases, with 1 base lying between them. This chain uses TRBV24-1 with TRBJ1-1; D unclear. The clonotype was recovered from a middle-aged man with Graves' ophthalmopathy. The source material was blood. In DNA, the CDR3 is TGTGCCACCGACACTGAAGCTTTCTTT. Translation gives CATDTEAFF.